These T cell receptor beta chains were read from a single sample in a study of CD8+CD57+ T cells in acquired aplastic anemia. MiXCR was run by TCRdb on the reads, yielding one entry per CDR3 protein. The sample consists of hundreds of thousands of distinct CDR3 sequences, about two thirds of them appearing once. The sample was sorted CD4+, CD8+, or CD8+CD57+ T cells (not recorded which) from PBMCs. The receptor set was obtained from a human donor in good health, serving as a control. CDR3s leave out the opening cysteine and the closing phenylalanine or tryptophan. A D gene is named only where the DNA matches it firmly.

V | D | CDR3
TRBV7-9 | NA | ASSSWGRGAVRAF
TRBV20-1 | NA | SARTTIEYAEAF
TRBV7-2 | NA | ASSLVREGSQQQH
TRBV15 | NA | ASSQRGGNSPLH
TRBV19 | NA | ASSQTGQGTEAF
TRBV7-3 | NA | ASSSVQTLTGELF
TRBV6-1 | NA | ASRGTKRATQY
TRBV7-8 | NA | ASSLTAWYTEAF
TRBV18 | TRBD2 | ANSPNRGAGGYNEQF
TRBV4-1 | NA | ASSQDYSSPLH
TRBV7-2 | NA | ASSTFDGVGDQPLH
TRBV15 | NA | ATSRDSQETQY
TRBV29-1 | NA | SVEEGSGNTIY
TRBV7-2 | NA | ASSVRGDTPLH
TRBV10-2 | NA | ASSYQARGNTMY
TRBV5-1 | NA | ASSLERGDTTQY
TRBV7-3 | NA | ASSLDDIKHVYT
TRBV7-2 | NA | ASSSLSGDTGERSYEQY
TRBV7-2 | TRBD1 | ASSFTPGTGGIGETQY
TRBV25-1 | TRBD2 | ATFGGATYEQY
TRBV19 | NA | ASSREPTDTQY
TRBV19 | NA | ASSTGNQGYT
TRBV7-2 | NA | ASRGAVSSSSGQEQY
TRBV25-1 | TRBD2 | ASSVPELASPPYEQY
TRBV29-1 | NA | SGKTVLNTEAF
TRBV6-2/TRBV6-3 | TRBD1 | ASSEGRWGTGDEKLF
TRBV7-2 | NA | ASSLGGNRQEGETQY
TRBV11-1 | NA | ASSLAGGPSGDTQC
TRBV20-1 | NA | SARDGWGKAEAF
TRBV9 | NA | ASSARTARVTDTQY
TRBV9 | TRBD1 | ASSVGQGATYEQY
TRBV6-6 | NA | ASRRETQY
TRBV7-9 | NA | ASILTGNGYT
TRBV7-8 | NA | ASSLAHGSSGNTIY